The clone carrying this T cell receptor (beta chain) was counted at least ten times. Sequencing was done on patients that had shown CD8+CD57+ cell expansion by flow cytometry. Severe acquired aplastic anemia was present in every patient. V was shortened by 4 bases and J by 6 bases, with 16 bases between the two germline ends. This CDR3 region has 14 residues. Germline V gene sequence: CDR1 WNHNN, CDR2 SYGVQD (reference sequence). The TCR beta profiling, which covered VDJ combination and CDR3 sequence, was carried out using genomic DNA as the template. Each CDR3 protein gets one entry after TCRdb re-called the reads with MiXCR. This sample has roughly 500,000 distinct CDR3 sequences, with less than 35% found just once. The data derive from a study of CD8+CD57+ T cells in acquired aplastic anemia. Study context: The DNA of sorted CD4+ and CD8+ cells averaged roughly 3.2 ug.

The genes are TRBV10-1 and TRBJ2-7; D possibly corresponds to TRBD2 (6 bases). Specimen: sorted CD4+, CD8+, or CD8+CD57+ T cells (not recorded which) from PBMCs. The receptor comes from a human donor with aplastic anemia. This chain's CDR3 is CASSALARGGEQYF. CDR3 nucleotides: TGCGCCAGCAGTGCCCTAGCGAGAGGAGGCGAGCAGTACTTC.